These 17 T cell receptor beta chains were all obtained from the same sample, sequenced in a study of blood T cells in healthy people across ages. The second PCR ran about 6 to 12 cycles with a sample-barcoded 5' primer and J-beta primers. From the 5' RACE reads, TCRdb called clonotypes with MiXCR, one entry per CDR3 protein. The sample consists of about 720,000 distinct CDR3 sequences, approximately 22% of them appearing once. The specimen sequenced was blood. Source of these receptors: a man in his 70s in good health.

This clonotype has more than one count but fewer than ten. The rearrangement links TRBV20-1 to TRBJ2-1, with 8 bases fitting TRBD2. The CDR3 covers 16 residues. The V segment lost 0 bases and the J segment 0 bases; nucleotides outside the gene matches: 4. Germline V gives CDR1 DFQATT, CDR2 SNEGSKA (reference sequence). The CDR3 is CSARDQSGSSYNEQFF. The CDR3 bases are TGCAGTGCTAGAGATCAGAGCGGGAGCTCCTACAATGAGCAGTTCTTC.

The V call is TRBV6-5, the J call TRBJ2-1; TRBD2 is a possible D gene (6 bases). The V gene lost 2 bases and the J gene lost 2 bases, with 16 bases spanning the gap. Per the germline V gene, CDR1 is MNHEY and CDR2 is SVGAGI. CDR3 length: 17 amino acids. Here the CDR3 DNA reads TGTGCCAGCAGTTACGGGGGAATAGCGGCAACCTACAATGAGCAGTTCTTC. Its translation is CASSYGGIAATYNEQFF.

This clonotype was counted at least ten times. The chain has TRBV29-1 and TRBJ1-2; D not certain. The CDR3 is made up of 11 amino acids. Trimming stripped 6 bases from V and 6 bases from J, with 11 bases between. CDR1 and CDR2 from the germline V gene are SQVTM and ANQGSEA. As DNA, the CDR3 is TGCAGCGTCGGGGTGCTTCATGGCTACACCTTC. It yields the protein CSVGVLHGYTF.

CDR3 in DNA: TGTGCCAGCAGCACGTGGGGGGGCCATCAGCCCCAGCATTTT. This sequence encodes CASSTWGGHQPQHF. V is TRBV5-6 and J is TRBJ1-5, with a possible D match to TRBD1 (6 bases). This CDR3 contains 14 residues. Trimming left V 4 bases short and J 5 bases short, with 13 bases between. CDR1 is SGHDT, CDR2 YYEEEE, per germline.

The V call is TRBV28, the J call TRBJ2-7; D remains unclear. The CDR3 runs 15 residues. Germline V gene sequence: CDR1 MDHEN, CDR2 SYDVKM. Trimming removed 6 bases from V and 3 bases from J, with 18 bases in between. The CDR3 protein is CASRPQGLPIYEQYF. As DNA, the CDR3 is TGTGCCAGCAGACCCCAAGGGTTGCCCATCTACGAGCAGTACTTC.

The chain carries TRBV4-1 and TRBJ2-3, with D hard to call. CDR1 and CDR2 from the germline V gene are MGHRA and YSYEKL. Trimming removed 0 bases at V and 12 bases at J, with 10 bases between. The CDR3 sequence is 12 residues long. CDR3 protein: CASSQDLGRQYF. DNA of the CDR3: TGCGCCAGCAGCCAAGACTTGGGCCGCCAGTATTTT.

The chain employs TRBV10-3 and TRBJ2-7; perhaps TRBD1 as D (6 bases). Trimming took off 3 bases at V and 3 bases at J, with 6 bases between the two ends. The CDR3 spans 12 residues. In germline, CDR1 is ENHRY, CDR2 SYGVKD. CDR3 residues: CAISEQGYEQYF. The CDR3 coding sequence is TGTGCCATCAGTGAACAGGGCTACGAGCAGTACTTC.

This clonotype was recorded a few times. The chain has TRBV6-5 and TRBJ2-1; D may be TRBD2 (5 bases). The end of the DNA is better explained by TRBJ2-5, so the J call may be wrong. The CDR3 runs to 15 residues. Germline-derived CDR1 and CDR2 are MNHEY and SVGAGI. CDR3 sequence (DNA): TGTGCCAGCAGTTATCGGACTCCTATACAAGAGACCCAGTACTTC. Its translation is CASSYRTPIQETQYF.

This clonotype showed up just a few times. This chain connects TRBV5-1 to TRBJ1-2; weak D call: TRBD1 (6 bases). Germline V gene lookup returns CDR1 SGHRS and CDR2 YFSETQ. Trimming pared 5 bases from V and 8 bases from J, leaving 16 bases between. The CDR3 has 13 residues. For the CDR3, the DNA is TGCGCCAGCAGGGACGCTCAGGGGTCCGGCTACACCTTC. Its translation is CASRDAQGSGYTF.

In nucleotides, the CDR3 is TGTGCCAGCAGTAAAGTCCCGGACGGGGGGTATGGCTACACCTTC. Amino acid sequence: CASSKVPDGGYGYTF. The rearrangement uses TRBV28 and TRBJ1-2; possibly TRBD1 for D (5 bases). Trimming took 5 bases from V and 5 from J, leaving 18 bases between them. CDR3 length equals 15 residues. Germline V gene data show CDR1 as MDHEN and CDR2 as SYDVKM.

This clonotype was observed at least ten times. This chain joins TRBV29-1 and TRBJ1-6; no definite D call. V lost 4 bases, J lost 4 bases, and 14 bases lay in between. The CDR3 contains 15 residues. Germline CDR1 and CDR2: SQVTM and ANQGSEA. In nucleotides, the CDR3 is TGCAGCGTTGGCGTGACTAATCGGTATAATTCACCCCTCCACTTT. This translates into CSVGVTNRYNSPLHF. The entire variable domain, with the rest obtained from reference TRBV29-1 and TRBJ1-6, is as follows: SAVISQKPSRDICQRGTSLTIQCQVDSQVTMMFWYRQQPGQSLTLIATANQGSEATYESGFVIDKFPISRPNLTFSTLTVSNMSPEDSSIYLCSVGVTNRYNSPLHFGNGTRLTVT.

This clonotype was detected a few times. The rearrangement uses TRBV20-1 and TRBJ2-5; 9 bases are a match to TRBD2. Per germline, CDR1 DFQATT and CDR2 SNEGSKA (reference sequence). Trimming cost V 6 bases and J 6 bases; bases outside gene matches: 14. This CDR3 comprises 15 residues. The CDR3 sequence is CSAREGSGSGKTQYF. The CDR3 region has the DNA TGCAGTGCGAGGGAAGGTAGCGGGAGCGGAAAGACCCAGTACTTC.

This chain links TRBV11-2 with TRBJ2-5; D possibly corresponds to TRBD2 (5 bases). Germline V lookup: CDR1 SGHAT, CDR2 FQNNGV. V was clipped by 0 bases and J by 4 bases, with 15 bases between them. The CDR3 extends over 16 amino acids. Here the CDR3 DNA reads TGTGCCAGCAGCTTAGAGGGCGGGCTATTAGGAGAGACCCAGTACTTC. Amino acid sequence: CASSLEGGLLGETQYF.

The sample holds a few counts of this clonotype. The junction and the germline gene differ at one end; a read error may be behind it. This CDR3 is CASSYGSVAGRLRKFF. In DNA form, the CDR3 reads TGTGCCAGCAGTTATGGGTCTGTGGCGGGCCGCCTAAGGAAGTTCTTC. The rearrangement links TRBV6-2 or TRBV6-3 to TRBJ2-5, with TRBD2 as a possible D gene (5 bases). Germline loops: CDR1 MNHEY, CDR2 SVGEGT. The CDR3 is made up of 16 amino acids.

CDR3: CASTPITEAFF. Here the CDR3 DNA reads TGTGCCAGCACCCCGATAACTGAAGCTTTCTTT. The chain employs TRBV6-6 and TRBJ1-1; D unresolved. The V gene lost 7 bases and the J gene lost 5 bases, with 8 bases spanning the gap. The germline CDR1 and CDR2 sequences are MNHNY and SVGAGI (reference sequence). The CDR3 consists of 11 residues.

This clonotype was recorded many times. The V and J genes are TRBV2 and TRBJ2-3; D gene uncertain. The CDR3 is 11 residues long. V was clipped by 4 bases and J by 5 bases, with 4 bases between them. Germline-derived CDR1 and CDR2 are SNHLY and FYNNEI. For the CDR3, the DNA is TGTGCCAGCAGTGTCCGAGATACGCAGTATTTT. This codes for CASSVRDTQYF.

The V gene is TRBV18, the J gene TRBJ2-5; the match to TRBD1 covers 9 bases. The CDR3 is 15 amino acids. Germline V gene data show CDR1 as KGHSH and CDR2 as LQKENI. The ends lost 2 bases at V and 6 bases at J; junction bases unmatched: 7. The chain's CDR3 is CASSPGTGYRQTQYF. The CDR3 DNA is TGTGCCAGCTCACCAGGGACAGGGTATCGACAGACCCAGTACTTC.